Presented here are 29 T cell receptor beta chains from one specimen sequenced in a study of OX40 agonist ivuxolimab in advanced cancers. Sequencing was performed with immunoSEQ multiplex PCR; in TCRdb, only in-frame clones are kept and a portion is missing. The sample has 30,000 to 35,000 clones; 70% to 85% are singletons. The specimen comprised CD4+ or CD8+ T cells sorted from blood, sampled in a trial of the OX40 agonist ivuxolimab. All receptors come from an adult with an advanced solid tumor such as melanoma, head and neck, liver or kidney cancer.

The gene calls are TRBV19 and TRBJ1-2; maybe TRBD1 (5 bases). This CDR3 is built from 12 residues. Trimming removed 7 bases from V and 8 bases from J, with 14 bases in between. CDR1 is LNHDA and CDR2 is SQIVND in the germline V gene (reference sequence). CDR3 sequence: CASTASWGGYTF. For the CDR3, the DNA is TGTGCCAGTACGGCGAGTTGGGGGGGCTACACCTTC.

The chain joins TRBV5-1 to TRBJ1-6, with D hard to call. The CDR3 covers 13 residues. V lost 0 bases to trimming and J lost 8 bases, with 6 bases between them. Germline CDR1 SGHRS, CDR2 YFSETQ. The CDR3 DNA sequence: TGCGCCAGCAGCTTGGGGGGAGATTCACCCCTCCACTTT. Encoded protein: CASSLGGDSPLHF. Combining the CDR3 with reference TRBV5-1 and TRBJ1-6 gives the whole variable domain KAGVTQTPRYLIKTRGQQVTLSCSPISGHRSVSWYQQTPGQGLQFLFEYFSETQRNKGNFPGRFSGRQFSNSRSEMNVSTLELGDSALYLCASSLGGDSPLHFGNGTRLTVT.

The chain uses TRBV6-5 and TRBJ2-5; possibly TRBD2 for D (6 bases). Between the trimmed V and J ends, which lost 3 bases and 1 base, there was a span of 15 bases. CDR1 and CDR2 from the germline V gene are MNHEY and SVGAGI. This CDR3 has 16 residues. The CDR3 region has the DNA TGTGCCAGCAGTTATAGAGGAGGGGCAGCCCAAGAGACCCAGTACTTC. Amino acids: CASSYRGGAAQETQYF.

This chain links TRBV6-5 with TRBJ2-5, with D possibly matching TRBD2 (6 bases). Per germline, CDR1 MNHEY and CDR2 SVGAGI. V was cut by 4 bases and J by 6 bases, with 15 bases left in between. The CDR3 consists of 14 residues. The CDR3 DNA sequence: TGTGCCAGCAGTTCTGGGCTAGCGAGGAAGACCCAGTACTTC. Its protein is CASSSGLARKTQYF.

V usage is TRBV5-1 and J usage is TRBJ2-2, with 7 positions matching TRBD1. The ends lost 0 bases at V and 4 bases at J; junction bases unmatched: 3. Looked up from germline, CDR1 is SGHRS and CDR2 is YFSETQ. The CDR3 has 15 amino acids. CDR3 sequence reads: CASSLGGGGTGELFF. In DNA form, the CDR3 reads TGCGCCAGCAGCTTGGGAGGGGGCGGCACCGGGGAGCTGTTTTTT.

This rearrangement joins TRBV9 to TRBJ2-7; D possibly uses TRBD1 or TRBD2 (5 bases each). The CDR3 loop spans 14 amino acids. Germline-derived CDR1 and CDR2 are SGDLS and YYNGEE. CDR3 amino acids: CATTPGRVSYEQYF. The CDR3 coding sequence is TGTGCGACAACTCCGGGACGGGTGTCCTACGAGCAGTACTTC.

This chain uses TRBV5-6 with TRBJ2-3; TRBD2 agrees at 8 bases. With V trimmed by 2 bases and J by 4 bases, 12 bases remained unmatched. This CDR3 contains 17 residues. Germline CDR1 reads SGHDT; CDR2 reads YYEEEE. CDR3 sequence: CASSLGAGGENADTQYF. The DNA for the CDR3 is TGTGCCAGCAGCTTAGGGGCGGGGGGAGAGAACGCAGATACGCAGTATTTT.

The chain combines TRBV5-6 with TRBJ1-1; a possible D gene is TRBD1 (5 bases). Trimming took off 3 bases at V and 3 bases at J, with 9 bases between the two ends. Per the germline V gene, CDR1 is SGHDT and CDR2 is YYEEEE. The CDR3 has 13 residues. CDR3 bases: TGTGCCAGCAGCTGGGTGGGGGACACTGAAGCTTTCTTT. Translating gives CASSWVGDTEAFF.

This clone occurred once. The gene calls are TRBV4-1 and TRBJ2-7; D remains ambiguous. Germline V lookup: CDR1 MGHRA, CDR2 YSYEKL. The CDR3 spans 15 residues. The V end lost 0 bases, the J end lost 2 bases, and 11 bases lay between the germline ends. The CDR3 spells CASSQERAATYEQYF. CDR3 nucleotides: TGCGCCAGCAGCCAAGAACGGGCAGCTACCTACGAGCAGTACTTC.

This chain joins TRBV6-1 and TRBJ1-1; D is unresolved. The CDR3 loop spans 10 amino acids. V gave up 4 bases and J gave up 10 bases, with 7 bases separating them. Germline V gene data show CDR1 as MNHNS and CDR2 as SASEGT. The CDR3 bases are TGTGCCAGCAGTGGGTGGAGAGCTTTCTTT. It encodes CASSGWRAFF.

This clone has more than one count but fewer than ten. The V call is TRBV6-5, the J call TRBJ2-2; D is uncertain. The CDR3 has 15 residues. V was shortened by 2 bases and J by 4 bases, with 11 bases between the two germline ends. The germline CDR1 and CDR2 sequences are MNHEY and SVGAGI. CDR3 amino acids: CASSYGWGSTGELFF. CDR3 DNA: TGTGCCAGCAGTTACGGGTGGGGAAGCACCGGGGAGCTGTTTTTT.

The chain uses TRBV6-1 and TRBJ1-1, with D unclear. Germline V gene lookup returns CDR1 MNHNS and CDR2 SASEGT. V was clipped by 3 bases and J by 1 base, with 9 bases between them. This CDR3 has 14 amino acids. CDR3 sequence: CASSEWEWNTEAFF. The CDR3 coding sequence is TGTGCCAGCAGTGAGTGGGAGTGGAACACTGAAGCTTTCTTT.

This chain connects TRBV5-5 to TRBJ2-7; no definite D call. Trimming pared 0 bases from V and 4 bases from J, leaving 14 bases between. Germline values: CDR1 SGHKS, CDR2 YYEKEE (reference sequence). The CDR3 covers 15 residues. CDR3 residues: CASSLAGTLKYEQYF. CDR3 nucleotide sequence: TGTGCCAGCAGCTTGGCCGGCACGCTTAAGTACGAGCAGTACTTC.

The rearrangement joins TRBV4-2 to TRBJ1-4; 7 bases are a match to TRBD1. Germline V CDR1 and CDR2: LGHNA, YNFKEQ. The CDR3 spans 15 residues. The V gene end was trimmed by 0 bases and the J gene end by 7 bases; junction bases not matched to a gene: 5. CDR3 amino acids: CASSQEETGSEKLFF. The CDR3 DNA sequence: TGTGCCAGCAGCCAAGAGGAGACAGGGAGTGAAAAACTGTTTTTT.

Worth noting for this clone: An end of the junction differs from the germline gene, which may be a read error. V is TRBV10-1 and J is TRBJ2-7; D ambiguous. This CDR3 is built from 11 residues. In germline, CDR1 is WNHNN, CDR2 SYGVQD (reference sequence). CDR3: CASSDSYEQYF. CDR3 bases: TGTGCCAGCAGTGACTCCTACGAGCAGTACTTC.

The rearrangement joins TRBV6-1 to TRBJ2-5; 13 bases align to TRBD2. With V trimmed by 6 bases and J by 2 bases, 3 bases remained unmatched. This CDR3 comprises 15 residues. Germline V gene lookup returns CDR1 MNHNS and CDR2 SASEGT. CDR3 region: CASRLAGGEQETQYF. In nucleotides, the CDR3 is TGTGCCAGCAGACTAGCGGGGGGGGAGCAAGAGACCCAGTACTTC.

In this sample, this clone turned up a few times. The chain couples TRBV4-2 to TRBJ1-1; D perhaps matches TRBD1 (5 bases). The length of the CDR3 is 14 residues. The V end was cut by 3 bases, the J end by 7 bases, with 15 bases between. Germline CDR1 is LGHNA and CDR2 is YNFKEQ. The CDR3: CASSQTTGELEAFF. CDR3 in DNA: TGTGCCAGCAGCCAGACCACAGGAGAACTTGAAGCTTTCTTT.

In its sample, this clone was seen once. The chain has TRBV5-8 and TRBJ2-3, with TRBD1 matching 7 bases. Germline CDR1 is SGHTS and CDR2 is YDEGEE. The CDR3 length is 14 residues. Trimming removed 0 bases from V and 4 bases from J; junction bases left unmatched: 2. CDR3 coding DNA: TGTGCCAGCAGCTTGGACAGGGGTCCAGATACGCAGTATTTT. It specifies CASSLDRGPDTQYF.

The chain couples TRBV28 to TRBJ1-1; D gene uncertain. The CDR3 extends over 12 amino acids. V lost 9 bases and J lost 0, with 8 bases in between. Germline CDR1 and CDR2: MDHEN and SYDVKM. CDR3 coding DNA: TGTGCCAGTAACGGTATGAACACTGAAGCTTTCTTT. Translation gives CASNGMNTEAFF.

The rearrangement uses TRBV6-1 and TRBJ1-1, with D uncertain. CDR1 is MNHNS and CDR2 is SASEGT in the germline V gene. The CDR3 runs to 11 residues. Trimming took off 8 bases at V and 0 bases at J, with 4 bases between the two ends. CDR3 sequence (DNA): TGTGCCAGCGAGTTGAACACTGAAGCTTTCTTT. The encoded protein is CASELNTEAFF.

This rearrangement joins TRBV7-3 to TRBJ1-1; D ambiguous. Germline-derived CDR1 and CDR2 are SGHTA and FQGTGA. The length of the CDR3 is 13 residues. V lost 5 bases and J 2 bases, leaving 9 bases between the germline ends. DNA of the CDR3: TGTGCCAGCAGCCCGGATCAAAACACTGAAGCTTTCTTT. It yields the protein CASSPDQNTEAFF.

The sample holds a few counts of this clone. This chain links TRBV5-4 with TRBJ2-5; D is possibly TRBD2 (6 bases). V was clipped by 3 bases and J by 4 bases, with 7 bases between them. Germline CDR1 is SGHNT and CDR2 is YYREEE (reference sequence). The CDR3 runs 12 residues. CDR3 protein: CASSWRGETQYF. DNA for the CDR3: TGTGCCAGCAGCTGGAGGGGAGAGACCCAGTACTTC. Supplemented by reference TRBV5-4 and TRBJ2-5, the full variable domain reads ETGVTQSPTHLIKTRGQQVTLRCSSQSGHNTVSWYQQALGQGPQFIFQYYREEENGRGNFPPRFSGLQFPNYSSELNVNALELDDSALYLCASSWRGETQYFGPGTRLLVL.

The rearrangement links TRBV6-6 to TRBJ2-2, with a tentative D call TRBD2 (6 bases). With 5 bases removed from V and 1 base from J, the gap between germline ends came to 14 bases. In germline, CDR1 is MNHNY, CDR2 SVGAGI (reference sequence). The CDR3 runs 16 residues. CDR3 DNA sequence: TGTGCCAGCAGTCAGACCGGGACTCTGAACACCGGGGAGCTGTTTTTT. Protein sequence: CASSQTGTLNTGELFF.

V and J are TRBV28 and TRBJ1-5; D ambiguous. Germline assignment: CDR1 MDHEN and CDR2 SYDVKM. The V gene lost 6 bases and the J gene lost 4 bases, with 4 bases spanning the gap. The CDR3 covers 11 residues. This CDR3 reads CASSQNQPQHF. CDR3 DNA: TGTGCCAGCAGCCAGAATCAGCCCCAGCATTTT.

This clone was seen once. The rearrangement uses TRBV10-3 and TRBJ1-5, with D maybe TRBD1 (5 bases). Trimming stripped 4 bases from V and 4 bases from J, with 8 bases between. This CDR3 has 13 residues. Germline V gene sequence: CDR1 ENHRY, CDR2 SYGVKD. The CDR3 DNA sequence: TGTGCCATCAGTGGGGGCCTTAATCAGCCCCAGCATTTT. This gives the protein CAISGGLNQPQHF.

CDR3 protein: CASGFTGGPAMNTEAFF. DNA for the CDR3: TGTGCTAGTGGTTTTACAGGGGGGCCCGCTATGAACACTGAAGCTTTCTTT. V is TRBV12-5 and J is TRBJ1-1; 8 bases are shared with TRBD1. V trimming: 3 bases; J trimming: 0 bases; junction bases outside the gene matches: 9. Per germline, CDR1 LGHNT and CDR2 FRNRAP. This CDR3 is built from 17 residues.

CDR3 sequence: CASSLNPQGKYGYTF. For the CDR3, the DNA is TGTGCCAGCAGTTTAAACCCACAGGGGAAGTATGGCTACACCTTC. V is TRBV6-1 and J is TRBJ1-2, with TRBD1 matching 7 bases. The CDR3 loop spans 15 amino acids. Germline V gene data show CDR1 as MNHNS and CDR2 as SASEGT. V lost 5 bases to trimming and J lost 5 bases; unmatched junction nucleotides: 11.

This chain uses TRBV25-1 with TRBJ1-6; no firm D call. The germline V and J ends were trimmed by 1 base and 8 bases, with 12 bases remaining between them. This CDR3 spans 15 amino acids. CDR1 and CDR2 from the germline V gene are MGHDK and SYGVNS. CDR3 bases: TGTGCCAGCAGTGAATTTCCCGGAGCGGATTCACCCCTCCACTTT. Its translation: CASSEFPGADSPLHF. Together with reference TRBV25-1 and TRBJ1-6, the CDR3 gives the full variable domain: EADIYQTPRYLVIGTGKKITLECSQTMGHDKMYWYQQDPGMELHLIHYSYGVNSTEKGDLSSESTVSRIRTEHFPLTLESARPSHTSQYLCASSEFPGADSPLHFGNGTRLTVT.

The chain combines TRBV7-7 with TRBJ2-2, with TRBD1 as a possible D gene (6 bases). Trimming removed 8 bases from V and 7 bases from J, with 14 bases in between. Germline V CDR1 and CDR2: SSHAT, FNYEAQ (reference sequence). The CDR3 loop spans 13 amino acids. CDR3 loop: CASGLQGFGELFF. CDR3 coding DNA: TGTGCCAGCGGACTTCAGGGGTTCGGGGAGCTGTTTTTT. Full variable domain (outside the CDR3, taken from reference TRBV7-7 and TRBJ2-2): GAGVSQSPRYKVTKRGQDVTLRCDPISSHATLYWYQQALGQGPEFLTYFNYEAQPDKSGLPSDRFSAERPEGSISTLTIQRTEQRDSAMYRCASGLQGFGELFFGEGSRLTVL.